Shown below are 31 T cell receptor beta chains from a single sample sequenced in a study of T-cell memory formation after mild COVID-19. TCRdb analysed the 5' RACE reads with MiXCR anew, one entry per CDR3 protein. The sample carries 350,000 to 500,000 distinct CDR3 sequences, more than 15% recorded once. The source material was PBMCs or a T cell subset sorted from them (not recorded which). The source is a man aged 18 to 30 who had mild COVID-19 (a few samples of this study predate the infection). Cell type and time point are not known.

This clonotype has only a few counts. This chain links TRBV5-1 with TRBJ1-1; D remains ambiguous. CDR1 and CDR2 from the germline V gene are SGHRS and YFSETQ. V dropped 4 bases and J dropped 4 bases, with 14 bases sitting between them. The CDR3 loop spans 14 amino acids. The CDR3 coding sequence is TGCGCCAGCAGCCCGTTTCTGGGATTCACTGAAGCTTTCTTT. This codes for CASSPFLGFTEAFF.

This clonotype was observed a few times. Written as DNA, the CDR3 is TGCGCCAGCAGCTTGGTTCCCGGGCGTAGCACAGATACGCAGTATTTT. Amino acids: CASSLVPGRSTDTQYF. The V call is TRBV5-1, the J call TRBJ2-3; D is unclear. V was cut by 0 bases and J by 0 bases, with 11 bases left in between. Per the germline V gene, CDR1 is SGHRS and CDR2 is YFSETQ. The CDR3 spans 16 residues.

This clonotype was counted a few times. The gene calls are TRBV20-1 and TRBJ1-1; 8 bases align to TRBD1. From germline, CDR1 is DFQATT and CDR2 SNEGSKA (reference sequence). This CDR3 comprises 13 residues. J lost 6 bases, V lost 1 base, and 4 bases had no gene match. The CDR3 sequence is CSARAGGVSEAFF. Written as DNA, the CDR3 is TGCAGTGCTAGAGCAGGGGGCGTCTCTGAAGCTTTCTTT.

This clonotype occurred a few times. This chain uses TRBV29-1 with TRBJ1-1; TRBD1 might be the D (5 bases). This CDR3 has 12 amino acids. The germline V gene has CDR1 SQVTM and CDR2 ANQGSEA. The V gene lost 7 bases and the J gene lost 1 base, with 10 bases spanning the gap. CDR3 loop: CSGGTENTEAFF. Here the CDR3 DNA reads TGCAGCGGGGGGACGGAGAACACTGAAGCTTTCTTT.

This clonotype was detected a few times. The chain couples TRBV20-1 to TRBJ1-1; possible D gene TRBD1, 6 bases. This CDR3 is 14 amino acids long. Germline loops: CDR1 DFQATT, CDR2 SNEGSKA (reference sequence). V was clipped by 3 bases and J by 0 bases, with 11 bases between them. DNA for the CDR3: TGCAGTGCTAGCGCAGGGGTTATGAACACTGAAGCTTTCTTT. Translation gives CSASAGVMNTEAFF.

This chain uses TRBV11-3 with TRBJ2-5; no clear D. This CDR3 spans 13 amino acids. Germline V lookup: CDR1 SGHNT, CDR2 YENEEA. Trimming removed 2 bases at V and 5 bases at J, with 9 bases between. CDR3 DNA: TGTGCCAGCAGCTTACTGCCTAGGGAGACCCAGTACTTC. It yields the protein CASSLLPRETQYF.

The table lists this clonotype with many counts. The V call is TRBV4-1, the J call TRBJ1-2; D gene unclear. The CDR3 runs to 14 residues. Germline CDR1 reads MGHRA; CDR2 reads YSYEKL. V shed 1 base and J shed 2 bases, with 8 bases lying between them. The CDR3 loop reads CASSQVGSNYGYTF. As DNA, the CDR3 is TGCGCCAGCAGCCAAGTAGGATCGAACTATGGCTACACCTTC.

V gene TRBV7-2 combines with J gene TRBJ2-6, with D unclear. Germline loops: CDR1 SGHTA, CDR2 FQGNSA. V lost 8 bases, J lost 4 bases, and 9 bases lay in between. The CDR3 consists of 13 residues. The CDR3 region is CASRNPGANVLTF. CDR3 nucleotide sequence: TGTGCCAGCCGAAACCCCGGGGCCAACGTCCTGACTTTC.

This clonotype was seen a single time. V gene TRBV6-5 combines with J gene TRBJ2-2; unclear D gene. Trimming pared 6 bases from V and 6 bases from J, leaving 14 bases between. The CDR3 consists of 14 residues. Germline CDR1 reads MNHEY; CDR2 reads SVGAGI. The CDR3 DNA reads TGTGCCAGCAGGCAAGGGTTTGCGGCCGGGGAGCTGTTTTTT. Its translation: CASRQGFAAGELFF.

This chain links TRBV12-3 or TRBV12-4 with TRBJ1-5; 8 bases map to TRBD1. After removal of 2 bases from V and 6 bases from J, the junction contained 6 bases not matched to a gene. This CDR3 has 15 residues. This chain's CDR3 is CASSLTTGVSQPQHF. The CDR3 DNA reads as TGTGCCAGCAGTTTAACGACAGGGGTCAGTCAGCCCCAGCATTTT.

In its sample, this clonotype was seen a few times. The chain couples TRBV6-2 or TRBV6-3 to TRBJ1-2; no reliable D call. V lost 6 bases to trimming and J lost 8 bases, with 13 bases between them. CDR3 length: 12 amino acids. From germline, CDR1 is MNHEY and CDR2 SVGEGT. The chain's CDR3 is CASRTTAPGYTF. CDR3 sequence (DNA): TGTGCCAGCAGAACTACGGCGCCCGGCTACACCTTC.

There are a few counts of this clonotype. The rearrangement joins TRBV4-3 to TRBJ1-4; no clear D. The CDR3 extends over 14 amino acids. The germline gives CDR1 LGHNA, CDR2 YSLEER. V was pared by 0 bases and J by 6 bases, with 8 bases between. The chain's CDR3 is CASSQEAGYEKLFF. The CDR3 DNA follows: TGCGCCAGCAGCCAAGAAGCGGGTTATGAAAAACTGTTTTTT.

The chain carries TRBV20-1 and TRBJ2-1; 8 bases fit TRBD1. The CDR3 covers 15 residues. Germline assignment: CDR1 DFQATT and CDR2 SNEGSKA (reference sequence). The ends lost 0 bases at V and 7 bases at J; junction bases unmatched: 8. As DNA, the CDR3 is TGCAGTGCTAGAGATAACCAGGGGGCATGGAATGAGCAGTTCTTC. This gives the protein CSARDNQGAWNEQFF.

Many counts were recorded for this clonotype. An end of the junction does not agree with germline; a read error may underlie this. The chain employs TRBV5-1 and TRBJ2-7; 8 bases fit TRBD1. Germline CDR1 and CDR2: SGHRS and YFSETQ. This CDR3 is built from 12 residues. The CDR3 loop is CASSLTGGEQYF. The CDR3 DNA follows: TGTGCCAGCAGTCTCACAGGGGGCGAGCAGTACTTC.

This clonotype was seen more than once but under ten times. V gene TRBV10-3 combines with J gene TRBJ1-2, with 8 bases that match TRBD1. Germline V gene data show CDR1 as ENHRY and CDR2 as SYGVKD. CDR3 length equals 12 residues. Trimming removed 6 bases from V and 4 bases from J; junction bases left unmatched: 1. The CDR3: CAIRDRAYGYTF. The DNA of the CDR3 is TGTGCCATCAGGGACAGGGCCTATGGCTACACCTTC.

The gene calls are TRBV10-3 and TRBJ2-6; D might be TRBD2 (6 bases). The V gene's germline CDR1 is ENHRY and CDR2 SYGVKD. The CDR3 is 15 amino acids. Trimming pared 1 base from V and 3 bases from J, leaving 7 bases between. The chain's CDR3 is CAISEWGDGANVLTF. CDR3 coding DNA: TGTGCCATCAGTGAGTGGGGGGATGGGGCCAACGTCCTGACTTTC.

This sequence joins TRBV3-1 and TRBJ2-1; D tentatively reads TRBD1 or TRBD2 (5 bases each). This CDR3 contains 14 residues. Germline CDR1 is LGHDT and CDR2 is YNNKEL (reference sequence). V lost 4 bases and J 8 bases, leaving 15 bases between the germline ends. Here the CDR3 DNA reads TGTGCCAGCAGCCCTTCCTTGGGGGTTTATGAGCAGTTCTTC. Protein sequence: CASSPSLGVYEQFF.

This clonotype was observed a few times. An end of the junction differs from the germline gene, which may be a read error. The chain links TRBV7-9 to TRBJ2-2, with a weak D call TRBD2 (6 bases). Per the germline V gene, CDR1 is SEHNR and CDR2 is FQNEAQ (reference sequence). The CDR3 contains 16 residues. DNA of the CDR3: TGTGCCAGCAGCCCAGTCGGGCGAGCGAACACCGGGGGGCTGTTTTTT. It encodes CASSPVGRANTGGLFF.

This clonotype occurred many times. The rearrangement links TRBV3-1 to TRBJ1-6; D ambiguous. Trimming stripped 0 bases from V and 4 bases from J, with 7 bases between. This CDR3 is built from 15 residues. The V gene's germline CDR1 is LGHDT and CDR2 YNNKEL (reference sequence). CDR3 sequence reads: CASSQDPGYNSPLHF. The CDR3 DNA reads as TGTGCCAGCAGCCAAGACCCAGGTTATAATTCACCCCTCCACTTT. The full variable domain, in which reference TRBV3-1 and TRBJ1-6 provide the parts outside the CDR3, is DTAVSQTPKYLVTQMGNDKSIKCEQNLGHDTMYWYKQDSKKFLKIMFSYNNKELIINETVPNRFSPKSPDKAHLNLHINSLELGDSAVYFCASSQDPGYNSPLHFGNGTRLTVT.

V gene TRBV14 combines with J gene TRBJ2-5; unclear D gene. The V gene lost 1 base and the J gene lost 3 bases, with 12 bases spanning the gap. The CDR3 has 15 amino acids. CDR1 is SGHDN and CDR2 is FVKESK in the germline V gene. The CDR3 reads CASSQGYPREETQYF. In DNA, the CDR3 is TGTGCCAGCAGCCAAGGTTATCCTAGAGAAGAGACCCAGTACTTC.

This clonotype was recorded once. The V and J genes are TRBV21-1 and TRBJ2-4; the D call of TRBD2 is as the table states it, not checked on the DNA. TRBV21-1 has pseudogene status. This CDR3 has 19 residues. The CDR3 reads CASSSYGTSGGVAKNIQYF. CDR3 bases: TGTGCCAGCAGCAGCTACGGGACTAGCGGTGGAGTTGCCAAAAACATTCAGTACTTC.

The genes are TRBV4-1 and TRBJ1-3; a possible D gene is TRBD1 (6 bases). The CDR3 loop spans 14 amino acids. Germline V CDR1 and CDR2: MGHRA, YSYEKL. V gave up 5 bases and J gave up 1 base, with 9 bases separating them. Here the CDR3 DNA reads TGCGCCAGCAGCGGACAGAATTCTGGAAACACCATATATTTT. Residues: CASSGQNSGNTIYF.

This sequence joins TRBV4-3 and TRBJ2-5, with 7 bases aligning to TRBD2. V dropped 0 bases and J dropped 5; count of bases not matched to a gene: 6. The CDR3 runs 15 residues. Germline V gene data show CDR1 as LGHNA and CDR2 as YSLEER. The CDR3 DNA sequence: TGCGCCAGCAGCCAAGAAGGAAGCGGGGTGGAGACCCAGTACTTC. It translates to CASSQEGSGVETQYF.

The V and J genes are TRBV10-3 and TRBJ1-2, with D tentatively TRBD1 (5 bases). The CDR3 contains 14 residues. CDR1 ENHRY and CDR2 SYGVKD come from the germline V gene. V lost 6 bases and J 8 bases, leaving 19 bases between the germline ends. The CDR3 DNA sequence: TGTGCCATCAGCAACACCCAAGGCAGGGACGGCTACACCTTC. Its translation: CAISNTQGRDGYTF.

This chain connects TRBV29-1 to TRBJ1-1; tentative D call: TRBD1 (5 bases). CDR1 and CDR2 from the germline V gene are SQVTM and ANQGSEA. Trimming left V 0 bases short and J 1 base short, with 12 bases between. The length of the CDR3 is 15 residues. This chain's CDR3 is CSVEDGGAGNTEAFF. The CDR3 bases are TGCAGCGTTGAAGATGGCGGGGCAGGGAACACTGAAGCTTTCTTT.

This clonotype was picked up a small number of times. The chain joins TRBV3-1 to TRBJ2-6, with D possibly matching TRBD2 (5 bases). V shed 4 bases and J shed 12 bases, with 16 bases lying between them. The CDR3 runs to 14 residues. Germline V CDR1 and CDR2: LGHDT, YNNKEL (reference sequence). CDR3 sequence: CASSPREGWRVLTF. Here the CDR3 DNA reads TGTGCCAGCAGCCCGAGGGAAGGGTGGCGCGTCCTGACTTTC.

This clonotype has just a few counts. The CDR3 sequence is CASRGTESQNIQYF. The CDR3 DNA reads TGCGCCAGCAGGGGGACAGAGAGTCAAAACATTCAGTACTTC. The chain uses TRBV5-1 and TRBJ2-4; 7 bases align to TRBD1. CDR3 length equals 14 residues. V was clipped by 5 bases and J by 5 bases; unmatched bases: 7. In germline, CDR1 is SGHRS, CDR2 YFSETQ.

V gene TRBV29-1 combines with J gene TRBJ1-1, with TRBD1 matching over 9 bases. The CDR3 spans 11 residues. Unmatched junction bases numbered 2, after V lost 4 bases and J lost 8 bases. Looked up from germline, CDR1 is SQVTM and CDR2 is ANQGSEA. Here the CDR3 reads CSVGTGEEAFF. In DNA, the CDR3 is TGCAGCGTTGGGACAGGGGAGGAAGCTTTCTTT.

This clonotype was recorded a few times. The CDR3 spells CASSRVQGRNTEAFF. CDR3 sequence (DNA): TGTGCCAGTAGTAGAGTACAGGGGAGGAACACTGAAGCTTTCTTT. The chain recombines TRBV19 with TRBJ1-1; TRBD1 matches 7 bases. Per germline, CDR1 LNHDA and CDR2 SQIVND (reference sequence). Trimming at V came to 4 bases and at J to 1 base, leaving 6 bases not matched to a gene. This CDR3 spans 15 amino acids.

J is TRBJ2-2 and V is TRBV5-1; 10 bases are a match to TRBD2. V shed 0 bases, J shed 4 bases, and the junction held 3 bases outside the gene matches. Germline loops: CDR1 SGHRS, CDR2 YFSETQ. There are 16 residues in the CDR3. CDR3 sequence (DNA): TGCGCCAGCAGCTTGGATAGCGGGGGGTCCACCGGGGAGCTGTTTTTT. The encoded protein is CASSLDSGGSTGELFF.

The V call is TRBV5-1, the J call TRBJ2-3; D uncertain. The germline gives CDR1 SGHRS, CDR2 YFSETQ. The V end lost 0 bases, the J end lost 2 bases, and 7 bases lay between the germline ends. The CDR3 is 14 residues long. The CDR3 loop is CASSLGHDTDTQYF. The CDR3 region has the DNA TGCGCCAGCAGCTTGGGACACGACACAGATACGCAGTATTTT.